Listed here is a single T cell receptor (beta chain). Its antigen remains unknown. This specimen comes from a study of molecular identifiers for immune sequencing clone quantification. Study results and limitations: For highly expanded clones, sizes could be underestimated when identical TCR molecules share a barcode. For effector cells, clones above 20 RNA copies held over 97% of molecules; for naive cells, under 1%.

Germline CDR1 is MNHEY and CDR2 is SMNVEV (reference sequence). V lost 5 bases, J lost 2 bases, and 12 bases stayed unmatched. This CDR3 is built from 17 residues. TCR libraries were built in bulk with a published protocol and specific TCR primers. TCRdb fed the PCR reads into MiXCR, producing one record per CDR3 protein. The table lists some 590,000 distinct CDR3 sequences, about 25% of them singletons. Input for naive CD8 libraries was roughly 17,000 to 1,100,000 sorted cells; the RNA fraction used was 10%, 30% or 50%. This clonotype was sampled from a human donor in good health. Some libraries in this study had Jurkat cell RNA spiked in. The genes are TRBV27 and TRBJ2-3, with 8 positions matching TRBD2. Sequencing input: naive CD8+ T cells from blood, with Jurkat cell RNA spiked in. Stated subset: FACS-sorted CD8+CD4-CCR7+CD45RA+ naive T cells. The DNA for the CDR3 is TGTGCCAGCAGTCCCGAGAACCGGGGGGGGCCCACAGATACGCAGTATTTT. Amino acid sequence: CASSPENRGGPTDTQYF.